The entry below gives a single T cell receptor beta chain sequence along with its context. The antigen remains unidentified. This sample is drawn from a study of shared clonotypes between healthy human individuals. About the study: Per donor, three plates held CD4 naive cells, three held CD4 memory, two held CD8 naive and one held CD8 memory.

Study observations and caveats: Naive subsets generally had larger estimated richness than memory subsets. What limited the represented genetic and exposure-history diversity was the small number of donors.

Healthy HIV-negative adults with no recent acute infections or vaccinations were recruited as donors. Profiled with immunoSEQ multiplex PCR; TCRdb holds only in-frame clones, not every one. This table holds roughly 2.6 million clones, roughly nine tenths found once. This CDR3 contains 17 residues. Per germline, CDR1 SGHTA and CDR2 FQGNSA. The V gene end was trimmed by 3 bases and the J gene end by 9 bases; junction bases not matched to a gene: 14. This chain joins TRBV7-2 and TRBJ2-1; TRBD2 aligns across 10 bases. The receptor was derived from a man between 18 and 29 years old in good health. Sequenced input: naive CD4+ T cells sorted from blood. Subset defined: CD45RA+ positively selected. The CDR3 sequence: CASSLNGLAATMGEQFF. The CDR3 DNA sequence: TGTGCCAGCAGCTTGAACGGACTAGCGGCCACCATGGGTGAGCAGTTCTTC.